This T cell receptor beta chain appears in the sequencing data of a study of cytomegalovirus exposure and HLA in healthy donors. Study summary: Around 180 million T cells yielded around 120 million unique TCR beta sequences in earlier analysis. The study, taken as a whole, reports: The study assumed roughly uniform donor sequencing depth for presence/absence analyses.

Germline CDR1 reads SGHRS; CDR2 reads YFSETQ. The CDR3 contains 15 residues. The V gene end was trimmed by 2 bases and the J gene end by 4 bases; junction bases not matched to a gene: 5. The study ran its PCR with 60 Vbeta and 13 Jbeta primers. The protocol was immunoSEQ multiplex PCR, while the TCRdb copy is restricted to in-frame clones and leaves out a portion. The table has approximately 150,000 clones, roughly 77% seen once; the top ten hold roughly 3.4%. For this clone: Its antigen is unknown.

The chain is built from TRBV5-1 and TRBJ2-3; 9 positions match TRBD2. The source is a human donor in good health. The sequencing input was PBMCs. The CDR3 region has the DNA TGCGCCAGCAGCTTCGGACTAGCGACCGCAGATACGCAGTATTTT. The encoded protein is CASSFGLATADTQYF.